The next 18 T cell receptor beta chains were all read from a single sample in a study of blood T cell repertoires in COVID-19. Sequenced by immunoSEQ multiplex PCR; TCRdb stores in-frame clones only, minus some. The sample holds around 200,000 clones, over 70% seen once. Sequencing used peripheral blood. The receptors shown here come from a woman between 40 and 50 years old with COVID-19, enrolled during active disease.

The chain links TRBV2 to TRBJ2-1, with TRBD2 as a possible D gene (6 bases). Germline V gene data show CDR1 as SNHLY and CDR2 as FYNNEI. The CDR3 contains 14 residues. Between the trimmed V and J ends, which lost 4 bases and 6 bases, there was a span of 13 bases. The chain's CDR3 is CASSGSGDSNEQFF. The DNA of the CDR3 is TGTGCCAGCAGTGGATCGGGAGACTCCAATGAGCAGTTCTTC.

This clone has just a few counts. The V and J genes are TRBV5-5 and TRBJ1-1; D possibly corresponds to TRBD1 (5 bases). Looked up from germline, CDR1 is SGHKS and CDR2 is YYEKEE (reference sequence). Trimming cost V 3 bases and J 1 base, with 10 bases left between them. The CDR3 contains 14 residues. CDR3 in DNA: TGTGCCAGCAGCTCCCGGACATCGAACACTGAAGCTTTCTTT. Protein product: CASSSRTSNTEAFF.

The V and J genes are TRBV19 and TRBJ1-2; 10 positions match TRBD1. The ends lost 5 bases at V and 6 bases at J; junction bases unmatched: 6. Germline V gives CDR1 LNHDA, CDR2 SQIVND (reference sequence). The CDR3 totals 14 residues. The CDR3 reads CASSAGGTGDGYTF. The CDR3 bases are TGTGCCAGTAGTGCCGGAGGGACAGGGGATGGCTACACCTTC.

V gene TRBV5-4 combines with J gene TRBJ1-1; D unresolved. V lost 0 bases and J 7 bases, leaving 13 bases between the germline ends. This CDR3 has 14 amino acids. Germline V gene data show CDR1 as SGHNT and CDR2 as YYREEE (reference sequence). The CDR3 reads CASSLERQSGEAFF. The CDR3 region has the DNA TGTGCCAGCAGCTTGGAGCGTCAAAGCGGTGAAGCTTTCTTT.

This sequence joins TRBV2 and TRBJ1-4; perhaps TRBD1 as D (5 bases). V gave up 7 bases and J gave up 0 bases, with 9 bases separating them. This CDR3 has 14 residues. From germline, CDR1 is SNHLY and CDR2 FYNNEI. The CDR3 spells CASTLGATNEKLFF. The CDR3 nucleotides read TGTGCCAGCACCCTAGGGGCAACTAATGAAAAACTGTTTTTT.

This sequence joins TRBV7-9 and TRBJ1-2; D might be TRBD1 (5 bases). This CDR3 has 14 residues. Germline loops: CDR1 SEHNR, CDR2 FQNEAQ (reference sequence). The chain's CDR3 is CSILLAGLNYGYTF. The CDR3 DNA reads TGTTCAATATTACTCGCAGGGCTCAACTATGGCTACACCTTC.

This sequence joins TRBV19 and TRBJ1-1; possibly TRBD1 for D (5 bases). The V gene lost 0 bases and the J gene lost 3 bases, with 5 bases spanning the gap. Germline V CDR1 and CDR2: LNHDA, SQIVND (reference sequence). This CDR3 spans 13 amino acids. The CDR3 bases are TGTGCCAGTAGTATAGACAGGGACACTGAAGCTTTCTTT. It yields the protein CASSIDRDTEAFF.

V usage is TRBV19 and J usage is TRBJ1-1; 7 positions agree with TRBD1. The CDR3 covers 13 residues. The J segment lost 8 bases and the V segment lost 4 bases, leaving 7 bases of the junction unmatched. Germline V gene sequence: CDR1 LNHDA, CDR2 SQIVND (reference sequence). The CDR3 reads CASSTKTGAEAFF. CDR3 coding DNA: TGTGCCAGTAGTACAAAAACAGGGGCGGAAGCTTTCTTT. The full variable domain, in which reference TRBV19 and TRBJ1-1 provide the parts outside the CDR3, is DGGITQSPKYLFRKEGQNVTLSCEQNLNHDAMYWYRQDPGQGLRLIYYSQIVNDFQKGDIAEGYSVSREKKESFPLTVTSAQKNPTAFYLCASSTKTGAEAFFGQGTRLTVV.

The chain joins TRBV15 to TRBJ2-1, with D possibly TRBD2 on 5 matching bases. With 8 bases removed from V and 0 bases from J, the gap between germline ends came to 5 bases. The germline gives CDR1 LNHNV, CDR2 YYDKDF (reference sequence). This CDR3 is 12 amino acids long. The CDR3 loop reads CATRDSYNEQFF. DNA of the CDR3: TGTGCCACCCGGGACTCCTACAATGAGCAGTTCTTC.

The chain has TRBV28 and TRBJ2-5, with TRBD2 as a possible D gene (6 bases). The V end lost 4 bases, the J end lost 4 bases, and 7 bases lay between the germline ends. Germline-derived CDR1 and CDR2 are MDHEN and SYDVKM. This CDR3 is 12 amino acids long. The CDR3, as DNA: TGTGCCAGCAGTTCGGGGGTAGAGACCCAGTACTTC. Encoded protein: CASSSGVETQYF.

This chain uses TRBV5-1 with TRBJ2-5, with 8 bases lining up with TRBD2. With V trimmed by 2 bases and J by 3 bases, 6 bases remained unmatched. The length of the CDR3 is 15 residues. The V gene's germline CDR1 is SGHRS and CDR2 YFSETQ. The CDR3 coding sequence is TGCGCCAGCAGCTTCGGGCCAGCGGGGGAAGAGACCCAGTACTTC. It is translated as CASSFGPAGEETQYF. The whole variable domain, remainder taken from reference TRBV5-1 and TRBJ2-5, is KAGVTQTPRYLIKTRGQQVTLSCSPISGHRSVSWYQQTPGQGLQFLFEYFSETQRNKGNFPGRFSGRQFSNSRSEMNVSTLELGDSALYLCASSFGPAGEETQYFGPGTRLLVL.

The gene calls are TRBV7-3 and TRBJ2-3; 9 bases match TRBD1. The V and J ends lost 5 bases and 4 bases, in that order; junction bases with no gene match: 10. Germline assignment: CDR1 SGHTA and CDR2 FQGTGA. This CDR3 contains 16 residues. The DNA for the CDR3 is TGTGCCAGCAGCCCGAGGCTTAGACAGGGGGCAGATACGCAGTATTTT. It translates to CASSPRLRQGADTQYF.

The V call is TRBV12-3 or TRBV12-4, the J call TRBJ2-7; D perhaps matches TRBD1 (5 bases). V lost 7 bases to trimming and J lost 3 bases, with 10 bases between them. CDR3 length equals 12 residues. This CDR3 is CASTPQDYEQYF. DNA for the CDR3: TGTGCCAGCACCCCACAGGACTACGAGCAGTACTTC.

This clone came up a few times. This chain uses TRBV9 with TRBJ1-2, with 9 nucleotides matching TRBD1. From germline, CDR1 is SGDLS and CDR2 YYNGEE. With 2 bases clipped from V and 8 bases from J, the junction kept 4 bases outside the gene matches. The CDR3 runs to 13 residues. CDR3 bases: TGTGCCAGCAGCGTCTGGGACAGGGAAGGCTACACCTTC. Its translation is CASSVWDREGYTF.

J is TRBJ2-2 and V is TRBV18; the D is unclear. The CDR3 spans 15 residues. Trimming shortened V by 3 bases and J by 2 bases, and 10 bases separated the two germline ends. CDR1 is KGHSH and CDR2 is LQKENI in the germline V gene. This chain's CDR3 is CASSPNQVNTGELFF. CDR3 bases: TGTGCCAGCTCACCTAATCAGGTCAACACCGGGGAGCTGTTTTTT.

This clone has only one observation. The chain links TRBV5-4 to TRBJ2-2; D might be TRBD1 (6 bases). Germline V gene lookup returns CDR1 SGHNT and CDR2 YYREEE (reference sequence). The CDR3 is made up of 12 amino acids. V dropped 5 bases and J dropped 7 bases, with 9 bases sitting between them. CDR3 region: CASSIGGGELFF. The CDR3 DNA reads TGTGCCAGCAGTATAGGGGGCGGGGAGCTGTTTTTT.

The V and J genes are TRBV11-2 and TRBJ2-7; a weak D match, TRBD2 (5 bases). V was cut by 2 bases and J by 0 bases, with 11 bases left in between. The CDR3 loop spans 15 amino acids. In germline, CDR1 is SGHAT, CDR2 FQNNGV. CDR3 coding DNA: TGTGCCAGCAGCTTATCGGGGTTGAGCTCCTACGAGCAGTACTTC. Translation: CASSLSGLSSYEQYF. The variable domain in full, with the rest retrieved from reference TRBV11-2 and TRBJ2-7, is EAGVAQSPRYKIIEKRQSVAFWCNPISGHATLYWYQQILGQGPKLLIQFQNNGVVDDSQLPKDRFSAERLKGVDSTLKIQPAKLEDSAVYLCASSLSGLSSYEQYFGPGTRLTVT.

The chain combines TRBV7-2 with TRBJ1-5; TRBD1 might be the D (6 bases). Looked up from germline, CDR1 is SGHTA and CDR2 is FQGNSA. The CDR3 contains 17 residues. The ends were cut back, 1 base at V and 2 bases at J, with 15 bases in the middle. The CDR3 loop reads CASSLVVPRGGNQPQHF. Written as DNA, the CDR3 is TGTGCCAGCAGCTTAGTCGTTCCCAGGGGCGGCAATCAGCCCCAGCATTTT.